Each of the 17 T cell receptor beta chains below was sequenced from the same sample in a study of T cells after yellow fever vaccination. TCRdb processed the 5' RACE reads anew with MiXCR; each CDR3 protein has one entry. The profile shows about 360,000 distinct CDR3 sequences, more than 5.5% of them singletons. Sequencing used PBMCs, obtained 5 days after the yellow fever booster vaccination. All receptors derive from a man aged 25-45 years who received the YFV17D yellow fever vaccine.

This clonotype came up a few times. The chain combines TRBV19 with TRBJ2-1; 7 positions match TRBD2. The V segment lost 4 bases and the J segment 7 bases; nucleotides outside the gene matches: 13. The V gene's germline CDR1 is LNHDA and CDR2 SQIVND (reference sequence). CDR3 length equals 16 residues. The CDR3 is CASSTAMPGGNNEQFF. CDR3 DNA sequence: TGTGCCAGTAGTACGGCCATGCCGGGAGGAAATAATGAGCAGTTCTTC.

The chain joins TRBV25-1 to TRBJ2-1; 9 nucleotides match TRBD1. The germline V gene encodes CDR1 MGHDK and CDR2 SYGVNS. The CDR3 consists of 16 residues. The J segment lost 1 base and the V segment lost 3 bases, leaving 4 bases of the junction unmatched. Written as DNA, the CDR3 is TGTGCCAGCAGTGACACAGGGGGCGCATCCTACAATGAGCAGTTCTTC. It specifies CASSDTGGASYNEQFF.

This clonotype was detected ten times or more. The chain joins TRBV5-1 to TRBJ2-1, with 9 nucleotides matching TRBD2. This CDR3 has 16 amino acids. With 2 bases clipped from V and 1 base from J, the junction kept 4 bases outside the gene matches. Germline lookup yields CDR1 SGHRS and CDR2 YFSETQ. CDR3 in amino acids: CASSFLAGASYNEQFF. Written as DNA, the CDR3 is TGCGCCAGCAGCTTTTTAGCGGGGGCGTCCTACAATGAGCAGTTCTTC.

This clonotype was found a few times. This chain uses TRBV6-1 with TRBJ2-1; 10 bases line up with TRBD2. Germline assignment: CDR1 MNHNS and CDR2 SASEGT. This CDR3 spans 14 amino acids. The V segment lost 7 bases and the J segment 13 bases; nucleotides outside the gene matches: 13. The CDR3 DNA is TGTGCCAGCACCACGGCGGCTAGCGGGAGAGGTCAGTTCTTC. It codes for CASTTAASGRGQFF.

This clonotype was picked up a small number of times. The rearrangement links TRBV12-3 or TRBV12-4 to TRBJ2-4; D not certain. The V and J ends lost 3 bases and 1 base respectively, with 16 bases between them. This CDR3 is 17 amino acids long. CDR3 sequence: CASSFYSGRSAKNIQYF. In DNA, the CDR3 is TGTGCCAGCAGTTTTTATTCCGGACGGTCGGCCAAAAACATTCAGTACTTC.

This clonotype was recorded only once. Possible read error: a much larger clone is one base away. The rearrangement links TRBV10-3 to TRBJ2-7, with D possibly TRBD1 on 5 matching bases. This CDR3 has 14 residues. Germline-derived CDR1 and CDR2 are ENHRY and SYGVKD. CDR3 amino acids: CAISESTASYEQCF. The CDR3 DNA sequence: TGTGCCATCAGTGAGTCGACAGCCTCCTACGAGCAGTGCTTC.

This clonotype showed up just a few times. The chain is built from TRBV7-9 and TRBJ2-7, with 10 bases matching TRBD1. Germline loops: CDR1 SEHNR, CDR2 FQNEAQ (reference sequence). J was trimmed by 6 bases and V by 5 bases; bases with no gene match: 10. CDR3 length: 15 residues. CDR3: CASSHGQGVIGEQYF. DNA for the CDR3: TGTGCCAGCAGCCATGGACAGGGGGTGATCGGCGAGCAGTACTTC.

This clonotype was picked up many times. The J gene is TRBJ2-1, the V gene TRBV6-2 or TRBV6-3, with D possibly matching TRBD2 (5 bases). Trimming removed 6 bases from V and 8 bases from J, with 20 bases in between. This CDR3 contains 15 residues. CDR1 is MNHEY, CDR2 SVGEGT, per germline. CDR3 protein: CASSPLALGFDEQFF. CDR3 coding DNA: TGTGCCAGCAGCCCCCTAGCATTGGGCTTTGATGAGCAGTTCTTC.

This clonotype was seen a handful of times. This chain joins TRBV3-1 and TRBJ2-1; 8 nucleotides agree with TRBD1. CDR1 LGHDT and CDR2 YNNKEL come from the germline V gene (reference sequence). V shed 2 bases, J shed 0 bases, and the junction held 9 bases outside the gene matches. The CDR3 contains 18 residues. The CDR3 bases are TGTGCCAGCAGCCAACCGGGACAGGCAGAAACCTCCTACAATGAGCAGTTCTTC. Translated, it gives CASSQPGQAETSYNEQFF.

This clonotype was counted at least ten times. This chain links TRBV24-1 with TRBJ2-1; 8 bases match TRBD2. The CDR3 runs 13 residues. Germline CDR1 KGHDR, CDR2 SFDVKD. V gave up 5 bases and J gave up 8 bases; unmatched junction bases: 4. This CDR3 reads CATSASGWDEQFF. The CDR3 coding sequence is TGTGCCACCAGTGCTAGCGGGTGGGATGAGCAGTTCTTC.

Only a few counts were recorded for this clonotype. V gene TRBV7-2 combines with J gene TRBJ2-7; D unclear. Germline lookup yields CDR1 SGHTA and CDR2 FQGNSA. Trimming stripped 2 bases from V and 2 bases from J, with 7 bases between. This CDR3 region has 13 residues. The CDR3 DNA reads TGTGCCAGCAGCTTAATGGAGACCTACGAGCAGTACTTC. Its translation is CASSLMETYEQYF.

The sample holds many counts of this clonotype. The V and J genes are TRBV29-1 and TRBJ2-2; TRBD2 matches at 13 bases. The CDR3 is made up of 17 amino acids. Germline V gene lookup returns CDR1 SQVTM and CDR2 ANQGSEA. V shed 4 bases and J 7 bases; nucleotides not matched to a gene: 12. The CDR3: CSVAQTSGRPGFGELFF. The CDR3 nucleotides read TGCAGCGTTGCCCAGACTAGCGGGAGGCCGGGTTTCGGGGAGCTGTTTTTT.

The chain carries TRBV18 and TRBJ2-1; possibly TRBD1 for D (6 bases). This CDR3 is built from 14 residues. Trimming took 5 bases from V and 10 from J, leaving 18 bases between them. From germline, CDR1 is KGHSH and CDR2 LQKENI. Here the CDR3 reads CASSGGPGEWEQFF. CDR3 nucleotides: TGTGCCAGCTCAGGGGGACCAGGGGAGTGGGAGCAGTTCTTC.

This clonotype was picked up many times. The chain uses TRBV12-3 or TRBV12-4 and TRBJ2-5, with D perhaps matching TRBD1 or TRBD2 (7 bases each). The CDR3 extends over 12 amino acids. V gave up 9 bases and J gave up 4 bases, with 12 bases separating them. In DNA form, the CDR3 reads TGTGCCAGGGGGAGGGGGCGAGAGACCCAGTACTTC. Its translation: CARGRGRETQYF.

In this sample, this clonotype turned up a few times. This chain uses TRBV7-9 with TRBJ2-7, with D perhaps matching TRBD1 or TRBD2 (5 bases each). CDR3 size: 11 residues. With 5 bases removed from V and 11 bases from J, the gap between germline ends came to 13 bases. The germline CDR1 and CDR2 sequences are SEHNR and FQNEAQ (reference sequence). The CDR3 sequence is CASSPGTSEYF. The CDR3 DNA reads TGTGCCAGCAGCCCGGGGACCTCGGAGTACTTC.

The rearrangement uses TRBV12-3 or TRBV12-4 and TRBJ1-2, with no clear D. Trimming left V 7 bases short and J 0 bases short, with 12 bases between. The CDR3 has 14 amino acids. The CDR3 protein is CASIDGKTNYGYTF. The CDR3 bases are TGTGCCAGCATCGACGGGAAGACTAACTATGGCTACACCTTC.

This clonotype occurred many times. The J gene is TRBJ2-5, the V gene TRBV4-3; 9 bases are shared with TRBD2. The junction had 8 bases not matched to a gene; V was cut back by 4 bases and J by 2 bases. In germline, CDR1 is LGHNA, CDR2 YSLEER. The length of the CDR3 is 16 residues. The CDR3 region has the DNA TGCGCCAGCAGCCCCCGACTAGCGGCTGGACAAGAGACCCAGTACTTC. Translated: CASSPRLAAGQETQYF.